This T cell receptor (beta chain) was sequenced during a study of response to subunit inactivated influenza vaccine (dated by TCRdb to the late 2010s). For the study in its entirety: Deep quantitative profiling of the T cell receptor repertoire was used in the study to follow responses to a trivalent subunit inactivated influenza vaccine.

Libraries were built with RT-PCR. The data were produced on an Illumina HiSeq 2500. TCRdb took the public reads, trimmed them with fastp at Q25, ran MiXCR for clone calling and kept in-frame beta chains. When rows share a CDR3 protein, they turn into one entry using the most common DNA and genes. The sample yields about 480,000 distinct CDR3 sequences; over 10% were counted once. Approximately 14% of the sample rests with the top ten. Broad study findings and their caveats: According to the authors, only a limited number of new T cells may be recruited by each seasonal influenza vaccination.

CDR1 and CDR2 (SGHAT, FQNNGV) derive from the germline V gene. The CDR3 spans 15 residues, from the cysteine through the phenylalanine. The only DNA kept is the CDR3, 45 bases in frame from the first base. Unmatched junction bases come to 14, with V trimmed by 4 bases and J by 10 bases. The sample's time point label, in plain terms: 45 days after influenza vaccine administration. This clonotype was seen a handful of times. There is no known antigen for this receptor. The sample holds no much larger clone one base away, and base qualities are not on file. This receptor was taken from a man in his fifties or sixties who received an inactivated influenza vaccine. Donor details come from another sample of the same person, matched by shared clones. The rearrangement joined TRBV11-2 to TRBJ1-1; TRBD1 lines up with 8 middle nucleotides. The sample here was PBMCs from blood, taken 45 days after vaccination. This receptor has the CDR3 CASSSNYLAGGRAFF. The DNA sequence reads TGTGCCAGCAGCTCAAACTATCTCGCAGGGGGCCGAGCTTTCTTT.